The 5 T cell receptor beta chains in this list originate from one sample, sequenced in a study of lymphopenia after photon versus proton radiotherapy. The method was immunoSEQ multiplex PCR; TCRdb's version includes in-frame clones alone and lacks a portion of them. The data show just over 30,000 clones, with 90% to 95% seen just once and 0.6% to 0.85% held by the top ten. The source was peripheral blood, collected from a patient treated with photon-based radiotherapy. The receptors here all came from a woman aged 45 to 65 with cholangiocarcinoma.

The genes are TRBV2 and TRBJ1-2, with D maybe TRBD1 (5 bases). The CDR3 extends over 14 amino acids. Germline V CDR1 and CDR2: SNHLY, FYNNEI. The V end was cut by 7 bases, the J end by 4 bases, with 16 bases between. The CDR3: CASTPTVTGYGYTF. CDR3 DNA sequence: TGTGCCAGCACTCCGACAGTGACTGGCTATGGCTACACCTTC.

This chain connects TRBV5-8 to TRBJ1-5; the D gene is possibly TRBD1 (5 bases). V was cut by 4 bases and J by 0 bases, with 11 bases left in between. The CDR3 sequence is 15 residues long. Germline CDR1 reads SGHTS; CDR2 reads YDEGEE. The CDR3: CASSQGAASNQPQHF. For the CDR3, the DNA is TGTGCCAGCAGCCAAGGGGCAGCTAGCAATCAGCCCCAGCATTTT.

This clone has just one count. The rearrangement links TRBV21-1 to TRBJ2-7; the DNA was not used to check the table's D call, TRBD1. TRBV21-1 corresponds to a pseudogene. The length of the CDR3 is 18 residues. The CDR3 is CASNPTKGIMICSHEQYF. The CDR3 bases are TGTGCCAGCAACCCCACGAAGGGGATTATGATTTGTTCCCACGAGCAGTACTTC.

The chain recombines TRBV7-6 with TRBJ2-7, with a weak D call TRBD2 (6 bases). V lost 3 bases to trimming and J lost 4 bases, with 10 bases between them. The CDR3 is 13 residues long. From germline, CDR1 is SGHVS and CDR2 FNYEAQ. CDR3 nucleotide sequence: TGTGCCAGCAGCTTCGCGGGGTCTTACGAGCAGTACTTC. Translated: CASSFAGSYEQYF. Combining the CDR3 with reference TRBV7-6 and TRBJ2-7 gives the whole variable domain GAGVSQSPRYKVTKRGQDVALRCDPISGHVSLYWYRQALGQGPEFLTYFNYEAQQDKSGLPNDRFSAERPEGSISTLTIQRTEQRDSAMYRCASSFAGSYEQYFGPGTRLTVT.

This clone was recorded only once. CDR3 bases: TGTGCCAGCAGCTTAGACACAAACTATGGCTACACCTTC. Protein sequence: CASSLDTNYGYTF. The chain combines TRBV7-8 with TRBJ1-2; D is unresolved. This CDR3 region has 13 residues. Germline CDR1 is SGHVS and CDR2 is FQNEAQ. V lost 1 base and J lost 2, with 5 bases in between.